This TCR beta chain was identified in a study of blood T cell repertoires in COVID-19. Overall study: Whether acute or convalescent, the COVID-19 samples came from the United States, Italy and Spain.

This CDR3 comprises 11 residues. V lost 5 bases and J 14 bases, leaving 12 bases between the germline ends. Germline CDR1 and CDR2: MNHEY and SVGAGI. Residents of 24 US areas, aged about 18 to 95 years, made up the participants. Cohort 3 recovered donors had two negative PCRs, clearance, or symptom resolution. Per the authors' pipeline: Using reference gene primer amplification, nucleated cell counts were estimated. Using immunoSEQ multiplex PCR, the repertoire was profiled, and TCRdb retains in-frame clones only, with some absent. That table gives V, J and clone size, and the DNA gave D and trimming. The data hold about 310,000 clones, with 89% observed a single time.

The sample consisted of PBMCs or T cells enriched from blood (not recorded which). The chain couples TRBV6-5 to TRBJ1-4; D unclear. This TCR derives from a man aged 60 to 75 who had recovered from COVID-19. DNA for the CDR3: TGTGCCAGCAGTCCCCGGGTAGATCTGTTTTTT. It yields the protein CASSPRVDLFF.